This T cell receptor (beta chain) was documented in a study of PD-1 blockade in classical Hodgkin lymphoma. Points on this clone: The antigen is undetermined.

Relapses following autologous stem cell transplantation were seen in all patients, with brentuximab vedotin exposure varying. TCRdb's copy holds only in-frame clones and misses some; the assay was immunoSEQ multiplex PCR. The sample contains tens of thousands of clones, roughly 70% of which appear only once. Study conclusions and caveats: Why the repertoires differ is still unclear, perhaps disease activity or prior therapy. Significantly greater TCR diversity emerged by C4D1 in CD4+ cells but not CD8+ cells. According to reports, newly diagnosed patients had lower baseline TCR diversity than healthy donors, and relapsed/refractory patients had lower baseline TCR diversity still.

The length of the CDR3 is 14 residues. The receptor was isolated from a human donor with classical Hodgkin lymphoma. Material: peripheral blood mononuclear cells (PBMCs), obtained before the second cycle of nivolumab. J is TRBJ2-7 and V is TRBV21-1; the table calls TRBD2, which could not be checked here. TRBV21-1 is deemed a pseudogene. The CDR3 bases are TGTGCCAGCGGACGCCCCGGACTACGGTACGAGCAGTACTTC. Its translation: CASGRPGLRYEQYF.